The 30 T cell receptor beta chains below were found in one sample sequenced in a study of blood T cell repertoires in COVID-19. Repertoires were generated with immunoSEQ multiplex PCR, while TCRdb's copy carries only in-frame clones and drops some. Found here are 110,000 to 150,000 clones, 80% of them singletons; the top ten hold 3% to 4.5%. The sample was peripheral blood. These receptor sequences come from a man aged 70-80 years who had recovered from COVID-19.

The chain joins TRBV5-8 to TRBJ2-7; D possibly corresponds to TRBD1 (7 bases). Deletions cut 4 bases from V and 2 bases from J, with 13 bases between. The CDR3 sequence is 14 residues long. Germline V CDR1 and CDR2: SGHTS, YDEGEE. The CDR3 DNA reads as TGTGCCAGCAGCCTCGACAGGGAGGCCTACGAGCAGTACTTC. This translates into CASSLDREAYEQYF.

The gene calls are TRBV10-3 and TRBJ1-1; no firm D call. The CDR3 has 13 residues. Germline loops: CDR1 ENHRY, CDR2 SYGVKD. Deletions cut 3 bases from V and 0 bases from J, with 5 bases between. CDR3: CAISDFMNTEAFF. CDR3 DNA sequence: TGTGCCATCAGTGACTTTATGAACACTGAAGCTTTCTTT.

This clone came up once. J is TRBJ1-6 and V is TRBV10-3; D perhaps matches TRBD1 (6 bases). The CDR3 loop spans 16 amino acids. Looked up from germline, CDR1 is ENHRY and CDR2 is SYGVKD. V shed 5 bases and J shed 5 bases, with 16 bases lying between them. The DNA of the CDR3 is TGTGCCATCAGTCCGGAAGGGGGGGTTCATAATTCACCCCTCCACTTT. This codes for CAISPEGGVHNSPLHF.

The chain couples TRBV4-1 to TRBJ2-3; 7 bases line up with TRBD2. The CDR3 extends over 16 amino acids. Germline V gene data show CDR1 as MGHRA and CDR2 as YSYEKL. J was trimmed by 0 bases and V by 1 base; bases with no gene match: 4. The CDR3 region has the DNA TGCGCCAGCAGCCAAGCGTGGCGGGAGAGCACAGATACGCAGTATTTT. Its protein product is CASSQAWRESTDTQYF.

This chain uses TRBV19 with TRBJ2-2; TRBD2 might be the D (6 bases). Trimming took 4 bases from V and 8 from J, leaving 23 bases between them. The CDR3 contains 17 residues. The germline V gene encodes CDR1 LNHDA and CDR2 SQIVND (reference sequence). CDR3 DNA sequence: TGTGCCAGTAGTACGGGGCCTAGCGCATTGGTTTGGGGGGAGCTGTTTTTT. Amino acid sequence: CASSTGPSALVWGELFF. Full variable domain (outside the CDR3, taken from reference TRBV19 and TRBJ2-2): DGGITQSPKYLFRKEGQNVTLSCEQNLNHDAMYWYRQDPGQGLRLIYYSQIVNDFQKGDIAEGYSVSREKKESFPLTVTSAQKNPTAFYLCASSTGPSALVWGELFFGEGSRLTVL.

This clone was seen only a few times. CDR3 in amino acids: CASSFAQGTEAFF. CDR3 bases: TGTGCCAGCAGCTTCGCGCAGGGTACTGAAGCTTTCTTT. The gene calls are TRBV7-8 and TRBJ1-1; perhaps TRBD1 as D (5 bases). This CDR3 spans 13 amino acids. V lost 3 bases and J lost 5, with 10 bases in between. Germline values: CDR1 SGHVS, CDR2 FQNEAQ.

J is TRBJ2-7 and V is TRBV5-4, with 8 bases that match TRBD1. Germline V gene lookup returns CDR1 SGHNT and CDR2 YYREEE (reference sequence). The CDR3 runs 14 residues. V was pared by 4 bases and J by 1 base, with 4 bases of the junction left unmatched. The CDR3 DNA is TGTGCCAGCAGCCCAAACAGGGGGTCCTACGAGCAGTACTTC. Its protein product is CASSPNRGSYEQYF.

The V gene is TRBV27, the J gene TRBJ2-3; D call uncertain. Germline CDR1 reads MNHEY; CDR2 reads SMNVEV (reference sequence). V was trimmed by 2 bases and J by 3 bases, leaving 9 bases between them. CDR3 length: 14 residues. The CDR3 sequence is CASSLLGLTDTQYF. For the CDR3, the DNA is TGTGCCAGCAGTTTACTAGGTCTGACAGATACGCAGTATTTT.

This clone was counted only a few times. V is TRBV3-1 (or the pseudogene TRBV3-2) and J is TRBJ2-1; D is perhaps TRBD2 (5 bases). This CDR3 comprises 14 residues. Germline V gene sequence: CDR1 LGHDT, CDR2 YNNKEL (reference sequence). Trimming took 4 bases from V and 6 from J, leaving 13 bases between them. CDR3 nucleotide sequence: TGTGCCAGCAGCCGTTCGGGGAGTTTCAATGAGCAGTTCTTC. Translation gives CASSRSGSFNEQFF.

The rearrangement uses TRBV27 and TRBJ2-7; D ambiguous. Trimming removed 4 bases from V and 2 bases from J, with 6 bases in between. Germline V gives CDR1 MNHEY, CDR2 SMNVEV (reference sequence). The CDR3 is 12 amino acids. This CDR3 reads CASSSPAYEQYF. CDR3 sequence (DNA): TGTGCCAGCAGTTCCCCGGCCTACGAGCAGTACTTC.

The chain combines TRBV30 with TRBJ1-2; 9 bases are shared with TRBD1. The CDR3 runs to 14 residues. Germline trimming cut 0 bases from V and 5 bases from J; bases unmatched to any gene: 4. The germline gives CDR1 GTSNPN, CDR2 SVGIG (reference sequence). CDR3 amino acids: CAWSVLDRGYGYTF. In nucleotides, the CDR3 is TGTGCCTGGAGTGTCTTGGACAGGGGTTATGGCTACACCTTC.

The rearrangement uses TRBV30 and TRBJ2-1, with 10 bases fitting TRBD2. Trimming at V came to 1 base and at J to 6 bases, leaving 6 bases not matched to a gene. The CDR3 is made up of 15 amino acids. Germline V gene sequence: CDR1 GTSNPN, CDR2 SVGIG (reference sequence). CDR3 bases: TGTGCCTGGAGTGGGCTAGCGGGAGTAAGCAATGAGCAGTTCTTC. It is translated as CAWSGLAGVSNEQFF. Together with reference TRBV30 and TRBJ2-1, the CDR3 gives the full variable domain: SQTIHQWPATLVQPVGSPLSLECTVEGTSNPNLYWYRQAAGRGLQLLFYSVGIGQISSEVPQNLSASRPQDRQFILSSKKLLLSDSGFYLCAWSGLAGVSNEQFFGPGTRLTVL.

The genes are TRBV3-1 (or the pseudogene TRBV3-2) and TRBJ2-1, with 7 bases matching TRBD2. CDR3 length equals 11 residues. CDR1 LGHDT and CDR2 YNNKEL come from the germline V gene (reference sequence). The trim removed 1 base at V and 12 bases at J, leaving 0 bases unmatched. The CDR3 DNA follows: TGTGCCAGCAGCCAAGGGGAGGGGCAGTTCTTC. Translation: CASSQGEGQFF.

J is TRBJ2-1 and V is TRBV11-3; 10 bases align to TRBD2. The germline gives CDR1 SGHNT, CDR2 YENEEA. The CDR3 runs 16 residues. The V and J ends lost 1 base and 9 bases, in that order; junction bases with no gene match: 9. The CDR3, as DNA: TGTGCCAGCAGCTTAGTTATGGGGACTAGCGTGAGTGAGCAGTTCTTC. This sequence encodes CASSLVMGTSVSEQFF.

CDR3 amino acids: CASSILASTSYNEQFF. The CDR3 DNA reads TGTGCCAGTAGTATTTTAGCGAGCACCTCCTACAATGAGCAGTTCTTC. The V call is TRBV19, the J call TRBJ2-1, with a weak D call TRBD2 (5 bases). The V gene's germline CDR1 is LNHDA and CDR2 SQIVND (reference sequence). Trimming removed 3 bases at V and 0 bases at J, with 12 bases between. This CDR3 region has 16 residues.

The chain is built from TRBV2 and TRBJ1-5, with TRBD1 matching 7 bases. This CDR3 region has 14 residues. The junction had 9 bases not matched to a gene; V was cut back by 4 bases and J by 9 bases. CDR1 and CDR2 from the germline V gene are SNHLY and FYNNEI. This CDR3 is CASSVETGRRPQHF. CDR3 nucleotide sequence: TGTGCCAGCAGTGTAGAGACAGGGCGTAGGCCCCAGCATTTT. The entire variable domain, with the rest obtained from reference TRBV2 and TRBJ1-5, is as follows: EPEVTQTPSHQVTQMGQEVILRCVPISNHLYFYWYRQILGQKVEFLVSFYNNEISEKSEIFDDQFSVERPDGSNFTLKIRSTKLEDSAMYFCASSVETGRRPQHFGDGTRLSIL.

This clone was observed a handful of times. This chain links TRBV29-1 with TRBJ2-2; the D is unclear. In germline, CDR1 is SQVTM, CDR2 ANQGSEA. This CDR3 spans 12 amino acids. V was pared by 5 bases and J by 2 bases, with 6 bases between. The CDR3 DNA follows: TGCAGCGTTTACTTCAACACCGGGGAGCTGTTTTTT. It specifies CSVYFNTGELFF.

The chain is built from TRBV19 and TRBJ1-1, with D possibly being TRBD1 (5 bases). The germline gives CDR1 LNHDA, CDR2 SQIVND (reference sequence). This CDR3 comprises 13 residues. Between the trimmed V and J ends, which lost 6 bases and 1 base, there was a span of 9 bases. CDR3 loop: CASSARENTEAFF. CDR3 bases: TGTGCCAGTAGCGCCAGGGAGAACACTGAAGCTTTCTTT.

The chain combines TRBV10-3 with TRBJ2-5; 10 positions agree with TRBD1. This CDR3 spans 17 amino acids. V lost 4 bases to trimming and J lost 5 bases; unmatched junction nucleotides: 13. The germline V gene encodes CDR1 ENHRY and CDR2 SYGVKD. Here the CDR3 DNA reads TGTGCCATCAGTGGAAGACAAGGGACAGGGGATCGGGAGACCCAGTACTTC. Amino acid sequence: CAISGRQGTGDRETQYF.

The rearrangement uses TRBV12-3 or TRBV12-4 and TRBJ2-5; 7 bases agree with TRBD2. The J segment lost 5 bases and the V segment lost 5 bases, leaving 5 bases of the junction unmatched. CDR3 length: 13 residues. The CDR3 DNA is TGTGCCAGCAGTCCAGCGGGGAGGGAGACCCAGTACTTC. Residues: CASSPAGRETQYF.

This clone was seen a handful of times. This chain uses TRBV7-9 with TRBJ2-5, with 9 bases lining up with TRBD2. CDR1 and CDR2 from the germline V gene are SEHNR and FQNEAQ (reference sequence). V dropped 5 bases and J dropped 14; count of bases not matched to a gene: 9. The CDR3 has 12 amino acids. Written as DNA, the CDR3 is TGTGCCAGCAGCCCACCGGGACTAGCTAGCTACTTC. It specifies CASSPPGLASYF.

The chain links TRBV12-5 to TRBJ2-1; 12 bases are shared with TRBD2. V was clipped by 1 base and J by 7 bases; unmatched bases: 11. The CDR3 sequence is 18 residues long. The germline V gene encodes CDR1 LGHNT and CDR2 FRNRAP. This CDR3 is CASGLGLAGGGYKNEQFF. Here the CDR3 DNA reads TGTGCTAGTGGTTTGGGGCTAGCGGGAGGGGGGTACAAAAATGAGCAGTTCTTC.

The chain links TRBV7-9 to TRBJ1-4; 11 nucleotides line up with TRBD1. Germline CDR1 is SEHNR and CDR2 is FQNEAQ (reference sequence). The CDR3 consists of 15 residues. The V gene end was trimmed by 5 bases and the J gene end by 6 bases; junction bases not matched to a gene: 5. CDR3 bases: TGTGCCAGCAGCCTGTGGGGACAGGGGGATGAAAAACTGTTTTTT. Its translation: CASSLWGQGDEKLFF.

The chain is built from TRBV5-6 and TRBJ2-2, with D perhaps matching TRBD2 (6 bases). The V end lost 1 base, the J end lost 6 bases, and 10 bases lay between the germline ends. The length of the CDR3 is 14 residues. CDR1 SGHDT and CDR2 YYEEEE come from the germline V gene. The CDR3 DNA reads as TGTGCCAGCAGCTTGCGTCGGAGGGCCGGGGAGCTGTTTTTT. Translation: CASSLRRRAGELFF.

This clone was seen more than once but under ten times. The chain links TRBV3-1 (or the pseudogene TRBV3-2) to TRBJ2-7; D gene ambiguous. V lost 3 bases and J lost 2, with 5 bases in between. Germline CDR1 reads LGHDT; CDR2 reads YNNKEL (reference sequence). The CDR3 totals 12 residues. CDR3 sequence reads: CASSHSAYEQYF. The CDR3, as DNA: TGTGCCAGCAGCCATTCTGCCTACGAGCAGTACTTC.

The rearrangement links TRBV29-1 to TRBJ1-2; 8 bases match TRBD1. CDR1 SQVTM and CDR2 ANQGSEA come from the germline V gene. After removal of 4 bases from V and 8 bases from J, the junction contained 3 bases not matched to a gene. This CDR3 contains 11 residues. CDR3 bases: TGCAGCGTTGGGACAGGGTACGGCTACACCTTC. Translated, it gives CSVGTGYGYTF.

The gene calls are TRBV5-4 and TRBJ2-5; 7 nucleotides agree with TRBD1. Germline V CDR1 and CDR2: SGHNT, YYREEE (reference sequence). Trimming removed 5 bases from V and 2 bases from J; junction bases left unmatched: 9. The CDR3 loop spans 15 amino acids. CDR3 region: CASREIGTEQETQYF. CDR3 bases: TGTGCCAGCAGAGAAATAGGGACAGAACAAGAGACCCAGTACTTC.

V gene TRBV7-2 combines with J gene TRBJ2-3; perhaps TRBD1 as D (6 bases). The V gene lost 1 base and the J gene lost 8 bases, with 19 bases spanning the gap. The CDR3 loop spans 16 amino acids. Germline V gene data show CDR1 as SGHTA and CDR2 as FQGNSA. CDR3 in amino acids: CASSLGSQTGLATQYF. The CDR3, as DNA: TGTGCCAGCAGCTTAGGTTCCCAAACAGGGTTAGCTACGCAGTATTTT.

The chain couples TRBV27 to TRBJ2-1, with 12 bases fitting TRBD2. The CDR3 has 14 amino acids. From germline, CDR1 is MNHEY and CDR2 SMNVEV (reference sequence). The junction had 3 bases not matched to a gene; V was cut back by 5 bases and J by 7 bases. CDR3 nucleotide sequence: TGTGCCAGCAGTAGAGGGACTAGCGGGAATGAGCAGTTCTTC. This codes for CASSRGTSGNEQFF.

This clone has a handful of counts. This sequence joins TRBV30 and TRBJ2-7; no definite D call. V was clipped by 1 base and J by 0 bases, with 10 bases between them. CDR1 GTSNPN and CDR2 SVGIG come from the germline V gene (reference sequence). CDR3 size: 14 residues. Written as DNA, the CDR3 is TGTGCCTGGAGTGCGAAAAGGAGCTCCTACGAGCAGTACTTC. Amino acid sequence: CAWSAKRSSYEQYF.